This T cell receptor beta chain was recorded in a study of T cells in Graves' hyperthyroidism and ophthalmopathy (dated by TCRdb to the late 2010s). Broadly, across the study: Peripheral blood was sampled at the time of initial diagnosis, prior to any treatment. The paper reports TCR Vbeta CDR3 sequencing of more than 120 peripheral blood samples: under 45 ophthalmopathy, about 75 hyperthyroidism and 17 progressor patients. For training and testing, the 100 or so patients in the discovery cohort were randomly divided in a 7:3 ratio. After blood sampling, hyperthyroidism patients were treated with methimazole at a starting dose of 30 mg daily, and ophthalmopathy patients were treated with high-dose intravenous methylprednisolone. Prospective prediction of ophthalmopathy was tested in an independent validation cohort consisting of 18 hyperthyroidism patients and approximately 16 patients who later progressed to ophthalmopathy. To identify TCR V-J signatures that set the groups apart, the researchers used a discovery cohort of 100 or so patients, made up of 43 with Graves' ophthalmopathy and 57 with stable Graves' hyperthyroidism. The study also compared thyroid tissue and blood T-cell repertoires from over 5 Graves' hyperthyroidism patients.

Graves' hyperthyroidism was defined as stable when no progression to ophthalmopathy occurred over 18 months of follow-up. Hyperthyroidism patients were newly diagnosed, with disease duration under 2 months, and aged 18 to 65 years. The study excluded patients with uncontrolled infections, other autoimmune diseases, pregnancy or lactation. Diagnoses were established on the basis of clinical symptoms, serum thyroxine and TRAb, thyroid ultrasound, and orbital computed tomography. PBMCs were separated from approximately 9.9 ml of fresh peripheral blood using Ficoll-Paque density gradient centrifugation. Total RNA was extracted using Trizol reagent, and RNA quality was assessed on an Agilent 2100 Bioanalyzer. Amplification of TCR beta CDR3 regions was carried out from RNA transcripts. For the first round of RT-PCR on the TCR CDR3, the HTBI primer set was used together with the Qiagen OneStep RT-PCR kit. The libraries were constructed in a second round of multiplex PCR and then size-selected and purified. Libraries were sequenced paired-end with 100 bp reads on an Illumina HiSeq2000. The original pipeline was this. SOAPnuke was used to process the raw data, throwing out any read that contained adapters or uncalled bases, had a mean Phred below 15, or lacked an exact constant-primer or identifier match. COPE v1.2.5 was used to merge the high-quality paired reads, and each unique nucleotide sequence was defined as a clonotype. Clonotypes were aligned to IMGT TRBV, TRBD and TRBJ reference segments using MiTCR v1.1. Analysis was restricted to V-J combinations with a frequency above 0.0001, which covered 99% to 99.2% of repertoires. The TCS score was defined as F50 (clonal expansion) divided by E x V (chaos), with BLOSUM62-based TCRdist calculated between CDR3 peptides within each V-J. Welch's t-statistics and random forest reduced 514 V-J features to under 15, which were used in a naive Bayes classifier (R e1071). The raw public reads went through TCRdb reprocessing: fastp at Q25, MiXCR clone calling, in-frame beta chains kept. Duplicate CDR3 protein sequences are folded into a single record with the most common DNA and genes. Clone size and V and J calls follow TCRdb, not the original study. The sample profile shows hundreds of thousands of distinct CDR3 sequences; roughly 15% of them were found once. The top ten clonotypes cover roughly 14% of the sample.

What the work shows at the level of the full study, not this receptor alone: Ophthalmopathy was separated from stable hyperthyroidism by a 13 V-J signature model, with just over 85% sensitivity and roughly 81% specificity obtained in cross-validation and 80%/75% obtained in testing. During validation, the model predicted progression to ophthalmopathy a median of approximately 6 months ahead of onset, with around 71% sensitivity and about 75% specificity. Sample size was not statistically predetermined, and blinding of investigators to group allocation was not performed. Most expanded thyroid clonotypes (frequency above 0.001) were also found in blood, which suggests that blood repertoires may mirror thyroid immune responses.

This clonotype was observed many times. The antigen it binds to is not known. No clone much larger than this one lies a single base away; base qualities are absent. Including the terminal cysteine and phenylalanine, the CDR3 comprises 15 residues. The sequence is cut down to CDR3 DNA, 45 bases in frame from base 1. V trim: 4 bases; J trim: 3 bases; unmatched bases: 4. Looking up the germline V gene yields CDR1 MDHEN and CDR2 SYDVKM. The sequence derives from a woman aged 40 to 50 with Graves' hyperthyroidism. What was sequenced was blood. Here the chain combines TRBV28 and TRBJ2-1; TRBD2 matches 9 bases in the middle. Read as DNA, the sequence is TGTGCCAGCAGTTCAAAAGCGGGAGGCTACAATGAGCAGTTCTTC. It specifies CASSSKAGGYNEQFF.